Given below is one TCR beta chain in context. What it recognizes is unknown. These data come from a study of cytomegalovirus exposure and HLA in healthy donors. Study results and caveats: An analysis done earlier found most TCR beta V segments productive about 87% or about 30% of the time.

The PCR ran on 60 Vbeta and 13 Jbeta primers. The method was immunoSEQ multiplex PCR; TCRdb's version includes in-frame clones alone and lacks a portion of them. The table includes some 140,000 clones, 74% detected once. With V trimmed by 8 bases and J by 6 bases, 12 bases remained unmatched. The germline gives CDR1 SEHNR, CDR2 FQNEAQ (reference sequence). The CDR3 covers 14 residues. Sequenced: PBMCs. The chain is built from TRBV7-9 and TRBJ2-7, with TRBD1 matching 8 bases. This clonotype was sampled from a man between 25 and 39 years old in good health and CMV-seronegative. CDR3 DNA sequence: TGTGCCAGCCCTAAGGGGACAGGTCCCCTCGAGCAGTACTTC. This sequence encodes CASPKGTGPLEQYF.